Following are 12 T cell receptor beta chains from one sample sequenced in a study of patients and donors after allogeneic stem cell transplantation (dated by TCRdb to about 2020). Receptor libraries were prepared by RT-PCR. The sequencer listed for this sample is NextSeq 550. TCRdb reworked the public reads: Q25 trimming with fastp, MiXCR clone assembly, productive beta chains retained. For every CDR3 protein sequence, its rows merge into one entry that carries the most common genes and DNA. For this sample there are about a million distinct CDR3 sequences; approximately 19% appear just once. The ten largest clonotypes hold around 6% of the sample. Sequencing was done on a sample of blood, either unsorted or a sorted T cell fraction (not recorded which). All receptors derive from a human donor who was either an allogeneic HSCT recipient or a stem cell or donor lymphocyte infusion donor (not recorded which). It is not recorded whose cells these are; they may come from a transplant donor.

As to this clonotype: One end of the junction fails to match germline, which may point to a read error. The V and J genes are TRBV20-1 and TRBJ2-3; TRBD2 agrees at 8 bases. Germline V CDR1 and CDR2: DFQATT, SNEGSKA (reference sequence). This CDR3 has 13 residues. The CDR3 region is CSARDSGAGVYRF. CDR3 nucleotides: TGCAGTGCTAGAGATTCCGGAGCGGGGGTCTACCGTTTT.

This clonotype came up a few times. CDR3: CAISGQNSYNEQFF. In nucleotides, the CDR3 is TGTGCCATCAGTGGGCAGAACTCCTACAATGAGCAGTTCTTC. The gene calls are TRBV10-3 and TRBJ2-1; D is uncertain. The length of the CDR3 is 14 residues. Deletions cut 4 bases from V and 0 bases from J, with 7 bases between. CDR1 is ENHRY, CDR2 SYGVKD, per germline.

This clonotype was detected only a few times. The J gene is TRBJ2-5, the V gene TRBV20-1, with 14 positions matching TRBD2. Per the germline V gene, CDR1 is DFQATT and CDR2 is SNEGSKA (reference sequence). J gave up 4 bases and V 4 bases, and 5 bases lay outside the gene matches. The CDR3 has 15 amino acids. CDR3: CSATGLAGVIETQYF. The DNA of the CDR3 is TGCAGTGCTACGGGACTAGCGGGGGTAATAGAGACCCAGTACTTC.

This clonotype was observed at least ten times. The CDR3, as DNA: TGTGCCAGCAGTCAGAGCGGGAGCGTCTACGAGCAGTACTTC. Translating it yields CASSQSGSVYEQYF. The chain combines TRBV12-3 or TRBV12-4 with TRBJ2-7; TRBD2 agrees at 8 bases. The CDR3 sequence is 14 residues long. J gave up 3 bases and V 5 bases, and 6 bases lay outside the gene matches.

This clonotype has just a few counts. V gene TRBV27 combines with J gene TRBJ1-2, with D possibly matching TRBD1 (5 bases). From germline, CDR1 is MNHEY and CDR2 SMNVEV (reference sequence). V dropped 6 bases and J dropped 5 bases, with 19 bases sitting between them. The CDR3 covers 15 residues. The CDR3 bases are TGTGCCAGCAGCCCCGACGGGGCAGCCAATTATGGCTACACCTTC. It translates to CASSPDGAANYGYTF.

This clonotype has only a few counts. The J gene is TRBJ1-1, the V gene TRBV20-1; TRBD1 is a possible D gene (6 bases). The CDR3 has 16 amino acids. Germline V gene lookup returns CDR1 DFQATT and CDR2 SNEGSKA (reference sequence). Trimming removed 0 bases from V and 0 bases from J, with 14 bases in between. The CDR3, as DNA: TGCAGTGCTAGAGACTGGACAGACTATTTGAACACTGAAGCTTTCTTT. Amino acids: CSARDWTDYLNTEAFF.

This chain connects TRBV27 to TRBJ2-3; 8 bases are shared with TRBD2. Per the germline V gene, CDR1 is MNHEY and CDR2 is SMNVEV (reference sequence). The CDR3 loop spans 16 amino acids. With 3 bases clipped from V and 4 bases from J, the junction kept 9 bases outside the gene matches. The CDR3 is CASSFRGLEVADTQYF. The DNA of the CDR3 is TGTGCCAGCAGTTTTAGGGGACTAGAGGTGGCAGATACGCAGTATTTT.

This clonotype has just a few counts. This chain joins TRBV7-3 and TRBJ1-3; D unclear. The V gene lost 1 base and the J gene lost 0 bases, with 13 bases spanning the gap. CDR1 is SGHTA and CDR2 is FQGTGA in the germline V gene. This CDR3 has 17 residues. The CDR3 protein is CASSLIPTGNSGNTIYF. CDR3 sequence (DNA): TGTGCCAGCAGCTTAATACCGACGGGAAACTCTGGAAACACCATATATTTT.

Written as DNA, the CDR3 is TGTGCCAGCAGATCAGGACTAGCGGGGGGCCAAGAGACCCAGTACTTC. Its protein is CASRSGLAGGQETQYF. This chain uses TRBV11-2 with TRBJ2-5; TRBD2 matches at 14 bases. Trimming removed 6 bases from V and 1 base from J; junction bases left unmatched: 4. The CDR3 sequence is 16 residues long. Germline CDR1 and CDR2: SGHAT and FQNNGV.

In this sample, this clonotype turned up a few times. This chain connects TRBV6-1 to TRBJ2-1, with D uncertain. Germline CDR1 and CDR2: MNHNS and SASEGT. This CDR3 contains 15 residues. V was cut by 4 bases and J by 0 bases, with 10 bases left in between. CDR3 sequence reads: CASSADASSYNEQFF. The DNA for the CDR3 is TGTGCCAGCAGTGCCGACGCAAGCTCCTACAATGAGCAGTTCTTC.

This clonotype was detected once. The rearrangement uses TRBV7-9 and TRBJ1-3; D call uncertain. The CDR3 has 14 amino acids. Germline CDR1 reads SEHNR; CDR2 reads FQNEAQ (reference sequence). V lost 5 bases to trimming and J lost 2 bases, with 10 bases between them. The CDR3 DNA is TGTGCCAGCAGCGAAGGACTTACTGGAAACACCATATATTTT. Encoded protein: CASSEGLTGNTIYF.

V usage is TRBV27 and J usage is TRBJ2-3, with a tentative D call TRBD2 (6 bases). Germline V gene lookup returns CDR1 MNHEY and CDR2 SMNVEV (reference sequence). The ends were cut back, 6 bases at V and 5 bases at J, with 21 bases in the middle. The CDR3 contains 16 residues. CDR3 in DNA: TGTGCCAGCAGCCCCTCCAGGGTACTCGGGAGAGATACGCAGTATTTT. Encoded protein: CASSPSRVLGRDTQYF.